This T cell receptor beta chain emerged from a study of blood T cell repertoires in COVID-19 (dated by TCRdb to the early 2020s). General notes on the study: Samples covering the acute and convalescent phases of COVID-19 were provided by collaborators in the United States, Italy and Spain. Where available, HLA class I and class II types were taken from metadata supplied by the sample provider and were not determined by assay-based typing. The material from the prospective study consisted of cDNA or gDNA derived from T cells, B-cell-depleted T cells, or PBMCs. Deeply sampled blood TCRbeta repertoires from subjects exposed to, actively infected with, or recovered from COVID-19 were included in the dataset. The samples were drawn from the first 160 participants of the ongoing ImmuneRACE study and from roughly 1,300 subjects provided by 6 global collaborators. A freely available public database, intended as a resource for researchers studying the immune response to SARS-CoV-2, is where the repertoires were released. The sample metadata nearly always contained a de-identified subject ID, COVID-19 status, age in years and sex.

Whole blood was collected in K2EDTA tubes by collaborating institutions according to the institutions' own protocols. For TCRbeta analysis, collaborators shipped samples in one of three forms: frozen whole blood, isolated PBMCs, or DNA extracted from either of those sample types. Trimming removed 6 bases from V and 1 base from J; the gene matches leave 2 bases unexplained. Inclusive of the bounding cysteine and phenylalanine, the CDR3 is 14 residues long. CDR3 DNA only is kept here, 42 bases in frame from base 1. The germline V gene yields MNHEY for CDR1 and SVGAGI for CDR2. Notes on this clone: The antigen this receptor binds is unknown. No base quality values were provided; no much bigger clone lies one nucleotide off.

TCRbeta CDR3 regions were amplified from genomic DNA using the immunoSEQ Assay, a bias-controlled multiplex PCR. Processing in the source paper ran as follows. The number of nucleated cells in each sample was estimated from the amplification of reference gene primers within the assay. To quantify the absolute abundance of each unique TCRbeta CDR3 rearrangement, sequence reads were collapsed and filtered. For each sample, productive Simpson clonality was calculated as the square root of Simpson's diversity index across productive rearrangements. TCRdb obtained this table from immuneACCESS and retained in-frame rearrangements with V and J assigned. These tables miss some clones; where compared with another copy, unresolved V genes account for less than half of the shortfall, and the remainder is unexplained. The V and J calls and the clone size are those of that table, but D and trimming were determined from the DNA. This sample has 65,000 to 100,000 clones in its table, and around 80% of those were observed once. Roughly 14% of the sample is taken by the ten largest.

Points the paper makes about the study in general: How much clinical and demographic metadata was included differed by source and by participant, and the metadata was provided uncurated.

In this chain, TRBV6-5 is recombined with TRBJ1-2; 10 central nucleotides agree with TRBD1. The sample consisted of peripheral blood. This sequence was found in a human donor in a cohort sampled during active COVID-19. CDR3 reads: CASRGTGDNYGYTF. The nucleotides are TGTGCCAGCAGGGGGACAGGGGATAACTATGGCTACACCTTC.